The 17 T cell receptor beta chains below come from one sample, sequenced in a study of post-analysis software for immune sequencing data. The TCR beta cDNA libraries contained unique molecular identifiers. One entry per CDR3 protein results from TCRdb running MiXCR on the PCR reads. Among roughly 430,000 distinct CDR3 sequences listed, roughly 38% were seen once. Their antigen targets remain unknown. Study-wide results and caveats: In patients, TRBV5-6, TRBV5-1 and TRBV20-1 belonged to roughly 5 TRBV segments found more frequently than in controls.

The sequenced sample consisted of blood. The receptors come from a girl aged 2 to 9 with multiple sclerosis.

This clonotype is a singleton in its sample. V usage is TRBV29-1 and J usage is TRBJ1-1; TRBD1 is a possible D gene (5 bases). CDR3 length: 12 residues. The germline V and J ends were trimmed by 5 bases and 4 bases, with 11 bases remaining between them. The germline gives CDR1 SQVTM, CDR2 ANQGSEA. The CDR3 sequence: CSVQGGSTEAFF. CDR3 bases: TGCAGCGTTCAGGGAGGGAGCACTGAAGCTTTCTTT.

This clonotype was found a few times. The CDR3, as DNA: TGTGCCAGCAGCCAGCCCGGGGCGGCGAACGAAAAACTGTTTTTT. Translating gives CASSQPGAANEKLFF. The chain employs TRBV4-2 and TRBJ1-4, with a weak D call TRBD1 (5 bases). The CDR3 runs to 15 residues. The germline V gene encodes CDR1 LGHNA and CDR2 YNFKEQ. V gave up 3 bases and J gave up 8 bases, with 16 bases separating them.

In this sample, this clonotype turned up once. V and J are TRBV2 and TRBJ2-5; D unresolved. Trimming cost V 10 bases and J 1 base, with 10 bases left between them. This CDR3 region has 12 residues. The germline gives CDR1 SNHLY, CDR2 FYNNEI. CDR3 amino acids: CATGEVQETQYF. In DNA form, the CDR3 reads TGTGCCACAGGAGAGGTCCAAGAGACCCAGTACTTC.

This clonotype was recorded a few times. The genes are TRBV29-1 and TRBJ1-1; 7 nucleotides agree with TRBD1. CDR1 and CDR2 from the germline V gene are SQVTM and ANQGSEA. J gave up 0 bases and V 7 bases, and 5 bases lay outside the gene matches. This CDR3 comprises 13 residues. The CDR3 reads CSGGQAVNTEAFF. The CDR3 DNA reads TGCAGCGGAGGACAGGCCGTGAACACTGAAGCTTTCTTT.

This clonotype was observed at least ten times. The chain joins TRBV29-1 to TRBJ2-7; 7 bases are a match to TRBD1. Trimming removed 4 bases from V and 4 bases from J; junction bases left unmatched: 10. The CDR3 totals 14 residues. Looked up from germline, CDR1 is SQVTM and CDR2 is ANQGSEA. CDR3 region: CSVGTYSTGYEQYF. CDR3 bases: TGCAGCGTTGGGACATACTCGACAGGGTACGAGCAGTACTTC.

This clonotype appeared a few times. The J gene is TRBJ2-3, the V gene TRBV6-6; 9 nucleotides line up with TRBD2. Unmatched junction bases numbered 9, after V lost 6 bases and J lost 5 bases. This CDR3 has 15 amino acids. CDR1 MNHNY and CDR2 SVGAGI come from the germline V gene (reference sequence). The CDR3 DNA is TGTGCCAGCAGAGTTAGCGGGAGTGGTGGAGATACGCAGTATTTT. Its translation: CASRVSGSGGDTQYF.

V gene TRBV7-2 combines with J gene TRBJ1-2; D gene uncertain. The V and J ends lost 1 base and 4 bases respectively, with 10 bases between them. The CDR3 covers 14 residues. The germline CDR1 and CDR2 sequences are SGHTA and FQGNSA. In nucleotides, the CDR3 is TGTGCCAGCAGCTTAGACTCGGTTGCCTATGGCTACACCTTC. Amino acids: CASSLDSVAYGYTF. Supplemented by reference TRBV7-2 and TRBJ1-2, the full variable domain reads GAGVSQSPSNKVTEKGKDVELRCDPISGHTALYWYRQSLGQGLEFLIYFQGNSAPDKSGLPSDRFSAERTGGSVSTLTIQRTQQEDSAVYLCASSLDSVAYGYTFGSGTRLTVV.

The chain uses TRBV7-2 and TRBJ2-7; no firm D call. The CDR3 loop spans 16 amino acids. V lost 1 base, J lost 1 base, and 14 bases lay in between. Per germline, CDR1 SGHTA and CDR2 FQGNSA. As DNA, the CDR3 is TGTGCCAGCAGCTTAGAGGTCTTCAAAGCTTCCTACGAGCAGTACTTC. Its protein product is CASSLEVFKASYEQYF.

This clonotype was seen more than once but under ten times. The rearrangement uses TRBV29-1 and TRBJ2-5; D remains unclear. Trimming took 0 bases from V and 2 from J, leaving 19 bases between them. CDR3 length: 17 amino acids. Germline V gene sequence: CDR1 SQVTM, CDR2 ANQGSEA. The CDR3 here is CSVEEGLVASVQETQYF. The CDR3 DNA is TGCAGCGTTGAAGAAGGTCTCGTGGCATCGGTTCAAGAGACCCAGTACTTC.

The chain couples TRBV10-2 to TRBJ2-1; no clear D. The length of the CDR3 is 15 residues. Per germline, CDR1 WSHSY and CDR2 SAAADI. Trimming stripped 0 bases from V and 5 bases from J, with 11 bases between. The CDR3 coding sequence is TGCGCCAGCAGTGAGTCGGCGACTGCCAACAATGAGCAGTTCTTC. Amino acid sequence: CASSESATANNEQFF.

This clonotype was observed a handful of times. The chain employs TRBV15 and TRBJ2-1; no reliable D call. V dropped 5 bases and J dropped 4 bases, with 15 bases sitting between them. Germline V CDR1 and CDR2: LNHNV, YYDKDF (reference sequence). The CDR3 runs to 15 residues. The CDR3 sequence: CATSPYYGGYNEQFF. Written as DNA, the CDR3 is TGTGCCACCAGCCCATATTATGGCGGATACAATGAGCAGTTCTTC.

The CDR3 loop is CASSRQGQVEAFF. Written as DNA, the CDR3 is TGTGCCAGCAGTCGACAGGGGCAGGTTGAAGCTTTCTTT. The chain is built from TRBV6-1 and TRBJ1-1; 8 bases fit TRBD1. The germline gives CDR1 MNHNS, CDR2 SASEGT. The CDR3 contains 13 residues. The ends lost 5 bases at V and 7 bases at J; junction bases unmatched: 6.

On this clonotype itself: One end of the junction fails to match germline, which may point to a read error. The chain uses TRBV12-3 or TRBV12-4 and TRBJ2-6; perhaps TRBD1 as D (5 bases). The CDR3 has 16 amino acids. Written as DNA, the CDR3 is TGTGCCGGCAGTCCGAACAGGTTCTCTGGGGCCAACGTCCTGACTTTC. It yields the protein CAGSPNRFSGANVLTF.

V and J are TRBV7-9 and TRBJ2-1; 7 nucleotides line up with TRBD2. Per germline, CDR1 SEHNR and CDR2 FQNEAQ (reference sequence). This CDR3 is 19 amino acids long. With V trimmed by 0 bases and J by 0 bases, 11 bases remained unmatched. CDR3 nucleotides: TGTGCCAGCAGCTTAGCGCTCACACACGGGGGGACCTCCTACAATGAGCAGTTCTTC. Amino acid sequence: CASSLALTHGGTSYNEQFF.

This clonotype was seen only a few times. V usage is TRBV2 and J usage is TRBJ1-6; D is possibly TRBD1 (5 bases). V dropped 3 bases and J dropped 14 bases, with 14 bases sitting between them. Germline assignment: CDR1 SNHLY and CDR2 FYNNEI. The CDR3 extends over 13 amino acids. The CDR3 sequence is CASSDQTAASLHF. CDR3 DNA: TGTGCCAGCAGTGACCAGACAGCCGCCTCCCTCCACTTT.

This clonotype was counted only a few times. The chain employs TRBV20-1 and TRBJ2-7, with 9 bases lining up with TRBD2. The CDR3 has 14 amino acids. V shed 0 bases, J shed 5 bases, and the junction held 5 bases outside the gene matches. Germline loops: CDR1 DFQATT, CDR2 SNEGSKA (reference sequence). Here the CDR3 DNA reads TGCAGTGCTAGAGACGAGCGGGGGGTGAACGAGCAGTACTTC. Its protein is CSARDERGVNEQYF.

The chain couples TRBV28 to TRBJ1-2, with D uncertain. The CDR3 has 12 amino acids. V was cut by 5 bases and J by 5 bases, with 9 bases left in between. Germline V gene lookup returns CDR1 MDHEN and CDR2 SYDVKM. The CDR3 DNA sequence: TGTGCCAGCAGTATCCGGCTGTATGGCTACACCTTC. It is translated as CASSIRLYGYTF.